This T cell receptor beta chain was recorded in a study of tumor-infiltrating lymphocytes in oesophageal squamous cell carcinoma. TCRdb analysed the PCR reads with MiXCR anew, one entry per CDR3 protein. The table has 15,000 to 20,000 distinct CDR3 sequences, approximately 40% seen once. Per the germline V gene, CDR1 is SNHLY and CDR2 is FYNNEI. This CDR3 comprises 16 residues. The gene calls are TRBV2 and TRBJ2-4, with 12 bases that match TRBD2. The J call may be wrong; the DNA end is better matched by TRBJ2-7. Material: normal esophageal tissue next to the tumor. The clonotype was recovered from a male donor with esophageal squamous cell carcinoma. CDR3 sequence (DNA): TGTGCCAGCAGTGCTGAACTAGCGGGAGGCCCTTACGAGCAGTACTTC. Protein product: CASSAELAGGPYEQYF.